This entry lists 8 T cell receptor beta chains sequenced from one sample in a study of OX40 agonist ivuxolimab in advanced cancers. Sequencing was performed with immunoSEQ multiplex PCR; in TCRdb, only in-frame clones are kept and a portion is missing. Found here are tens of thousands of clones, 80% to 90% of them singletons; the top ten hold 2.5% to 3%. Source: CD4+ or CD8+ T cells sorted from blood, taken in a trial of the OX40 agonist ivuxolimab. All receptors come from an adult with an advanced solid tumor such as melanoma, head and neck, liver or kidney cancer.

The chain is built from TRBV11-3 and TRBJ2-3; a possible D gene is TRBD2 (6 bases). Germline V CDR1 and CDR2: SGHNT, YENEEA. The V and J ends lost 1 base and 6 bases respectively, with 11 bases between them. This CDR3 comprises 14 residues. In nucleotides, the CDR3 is TGTGCCAGCAGCTTAGGACTAGAGTTCGATACGCAGTATTTT. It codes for CASSLGLEFDTQYF.

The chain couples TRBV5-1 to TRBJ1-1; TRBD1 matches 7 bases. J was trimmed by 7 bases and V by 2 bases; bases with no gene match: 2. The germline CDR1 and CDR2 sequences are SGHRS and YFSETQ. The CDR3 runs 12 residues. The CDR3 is CASSLQGSEAFF. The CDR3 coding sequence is TGCGCCAGCAGCTTACAGGGGAGTGAAGCTTTCTTT.

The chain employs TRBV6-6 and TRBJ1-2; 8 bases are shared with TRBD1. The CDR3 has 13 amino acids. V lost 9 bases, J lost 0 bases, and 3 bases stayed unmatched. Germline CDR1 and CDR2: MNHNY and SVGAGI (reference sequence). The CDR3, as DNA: TGTGCCAGATCGACAGGGGCTAACTATGGCTACACCTTC. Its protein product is CARSTGANYGYTF.

The CDR3 is CAGKGGTLVETQYF. As DNA, the CDR3 is TGTGCTGGAAAGGGGGGAACCTTGGTAGAGACCCAGTACTTC. The chain is built from TRBV30 and TRBJ2-5; the D gene could be TRBD1 or TRBD2 (6 bases each). CDR1 and CDR2 from the germline V gene are GTSNPN and SVGIG (reference sequence). The CDR3 is 14 residues long.

This CDR3 reads CSPWGLETQYF. The DNA for the CDR3 is TGCAGTCCATGGGGTTTGGAGACCCAGTACTTC. This chain links TRBV20-1 with TRBJ2-5; D gene ambiguous. The CDR3 totals 11 residues. Trimming removed 8 bases at V and 5 bases at J, with 12 bases between. From germline, CDR1 is DFQATT and CDR2 SNEGSKA (reference sequence).

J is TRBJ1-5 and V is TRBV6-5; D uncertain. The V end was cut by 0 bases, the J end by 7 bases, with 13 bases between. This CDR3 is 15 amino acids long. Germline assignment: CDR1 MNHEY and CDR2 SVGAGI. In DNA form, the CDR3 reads TGTGCCAGCAGTTACTCGTGGCGGCAGGACCAGCCCCAGCATTTT. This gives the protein CASSYSWRQDQPQHF.

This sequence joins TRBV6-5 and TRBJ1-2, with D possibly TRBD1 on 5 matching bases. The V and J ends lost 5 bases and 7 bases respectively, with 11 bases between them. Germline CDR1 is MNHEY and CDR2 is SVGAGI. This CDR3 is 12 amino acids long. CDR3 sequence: CASSDQGLGYTF. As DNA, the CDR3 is TGTGCCAGCAGTGACCAGGGACTTGGCTACACCTTC.

CDR3 in amino acids: CASSSSGLEQFF. CDR3 in DNA: TGTGCCAGCAGTTCTTCAGGGTTAGAGCAGTTCTTC. This chain joins TRBV28 and TRBJ2-1; possibly TRBD1 for D (5 bases). The CDR3 is made up of 12 amino acids. The germline V gene has CDR1 MDHEN and CDR2 SYDVKM. Trimming removed 4 bases at V and 10 bases at J, with 11 bases between.